Below, 9 T cell receptor beta chains from the same sample are listed, as sequenced in a study of blood T cell repertoires in COVID-19. Method: immunoSEQ multiplex PCR; TCRdb's copy keeps in-frame clones and lacks some. The sample includes 130,000 to 150,000 clones, around three quarters of them seen just once. The sequencing input was peripheral blood. These receptors all stem from an elderly man with acute or convalescent COVID-19.

The V and J genes are TRBV5-4 and TRBJ2-5, with 7 positions matching TRBD1. The V and J ends lost 4 bases and 4 bases, in that order; junction bases with no gene match: 4. The V gene's germline CDR1 is SGHNT and CDR2 YYREEE (reference sequence). The CDR3 covers 13 residues. The CDR3 sequence: CASSPRTGETQYF. The CDR3 coding sequence is TGTGCCAGCAGCCCCCGGACAGGAGAGACCCAGTACTTC.

The table lists this clone with a few counts. The rearrangement links TRBV6-4 to TRBJ2-3, with TRBD2 as a possible D gene (7 bases). V was cut by 2 bases and J by 2 bases, with 8 bases left in between. This CDR3 has 14 residues. Germline CDR1 is MRHNA and CDR2 is SNTAGT. The CDR3 nucleotides are TGTGCCAGCAGTGACGGGGGGGCCACAGATACGCAGTATTTT. Amino acids: CASSDGGATDTQYF.

The chain is built from TRBV19 and TRBJ1-5; D remains ambiguous. The CDR3 sequence is 14 residues long. Between the trimmed V and J ends, which lost 2 bases and 0 bases, there was a span of 5 bases. Germline lookup yields CDR1 LNHDA and CDR2 SQIVND (reference sequence). The CDR3 loop is CASSIIASNQPQHF. In DNA form, the CDR3 reads TGTGCCAGTAGTATAATAGCTAGCAATCAGCCCCAGCATTTT.

The genes are TRBV5-1 and TRBJ2-2; a possible D gene is TRBD1 (5 bases). The CDR3 runs to 15 residues. The V end lost 4 bases, the J end lost 2 bases, and 12 bases lay between the germline ends. CDR1 is SGHRS and CDR2 is YFSETQ in the germline V gene. CDR3 bases: TGCGCCAGCAGCCCCGACAGACCCAACACCGGGGAGCTGTTTTTT. It is translated as CASSPDRPNTGELFF. Using reference TRBV5-1 and TRBJ2-2 for the parts outside the CDR3, the full variable domain is KAGVTQTPRYLIKTRGQQVTLSCSPISGHRSVSWYQQTPGQGLQFLFEYFSETQRNKGNFPGRFSGRQFSNSRSEMNVSTLELGDSALYLCASSPDRPNTGELFFGEGSRLTVL.

The V and J genes are TRBV18 and TRBJ1-5; D call uncertain. V shed 4 bases and J shed 5 bases, with 9 bases lying between them. Germline V gene lookup returns CDR1 KGHSH and CDR2 LQKENI. The CDR3 is 13 amino acids. The CDR3 reads CASSQLQDQPQHF. The CDR3 DNA follows: TGTGCCAGCTCACAACTACAAGATCAGCCCCAGCATTTT. Variable domain in full (rest from reference TRBV18 and TRBJ1-5): NAGVMQNPRHLVRRRGQEARLRCSPMKGHSHVYWYRQLPEEGLKFMVYLQKENIIDESGMPKERFSAEFPKEGPSILRIQQVVRGDSAAYFCASSQLQDQPQHFGDGTRLSIL.

V gene TRBV27 combines with J gene TRBJ1-4, with 9 bases lining up with TRBD1. Trimming cost V 8 bases and J 6 bases; bases outside gene matches: 10. The CDR3 length is 15 residues. Germline CDR1 and CDR2: MNHEY and SMNVEV (reference sequence). This CDR3 is CASRPPGQGDEKLFF. CDR3 sequence (DNA): TGTGCCAGCCGACCCCCGGGACAGGGTGATGAAAAACTGTTTTTT.

The J gene is TRBJ1-1, the V gene TRBV9; D uncertain. The germline V and J ends were trimmed by 0 bases and 4 bases, with 10 bases remaining between them. Germline loops: CDR1 SGDLS, CDR2 YYNGEE. The CDR3 loop spans 14 amino acids. The CDR3 bases are TGTGCCAGCAGCGTAGGCCGGGCGGGCACTGAAGCTTTCTTT. Its protein product is CASSVGRAGTEAFF.

The chain couples TRBV5-4 to TRBJ1-2; D may be TRBD1 (5 bases). Trimming shortened V by 4 bases and J by 8 bases, and 15 bases separated the two germline ends. The CDR3 length is 13 residues. Germline V CDR1 and CDR2: SGHNT, YYREEE (reference sequence). CDR3 amino acids: CASSAVRGDGYTF. CDR3 coding DNA: TGTGCCAGCAGCGCCGTGCGGGGGGACGGCTACACCTTC.

This clone was recorded a few times. The V and J genes are TRBV9 and TRBJ2-1; 7 bases map to TRBD1. The CDR3 loop spans 16 amino acids. CDR1 SGDLS and CDR2 YYNGEE come from the germline V gene. The ends lost 0 bases at V and 5 bases at J; junction bases unmatched: 8. Here the CDR3 DNA reads TGTGCCAGCAGCGTAGCTACGGGAAGGGGGCACAATGAGCAGTTCTTC. As protein: CASSVATGRGHNEQFF. The whole variable domain, remainder taken from reference TRBV9 and TRBJ2-1, is DSGVTQTPKHLITATGQRVTLRCSPRSGDLSVYWYQQSLDQGLQFLIQYYNGEERAKGNILERFSAQQFPDLHSELNLSSLELGDSALYFCASSVATGRGHNEQFFGPGTRLTVL.